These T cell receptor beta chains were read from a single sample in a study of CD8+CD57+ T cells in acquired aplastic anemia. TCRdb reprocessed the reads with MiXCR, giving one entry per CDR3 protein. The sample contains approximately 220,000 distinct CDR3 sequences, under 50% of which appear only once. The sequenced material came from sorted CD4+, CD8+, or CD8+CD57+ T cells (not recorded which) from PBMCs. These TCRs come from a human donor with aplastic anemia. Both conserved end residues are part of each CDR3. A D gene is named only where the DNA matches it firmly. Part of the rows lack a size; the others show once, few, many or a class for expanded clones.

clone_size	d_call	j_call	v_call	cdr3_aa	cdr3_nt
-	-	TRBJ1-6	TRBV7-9	CASSPVAYNSPLHF	TGTGCCAGCAGCCCCGTGGCTTATAATTCACCCCTCCACTTT
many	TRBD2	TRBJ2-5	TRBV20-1	CSVSGGAVETQYF	TGCAGTGTAAGCGGGGGGGCCGTAGAGACCCAGTACTTC
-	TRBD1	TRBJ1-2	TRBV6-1	CASRSQGVSYGYTF	TGTGCCAGCAGATCACAGGGGGTGAGCTATGGCTACACCTTC
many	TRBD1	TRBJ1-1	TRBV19	CASSIDTGANTEAFF	TGTGCCAGTAGTATAGATACAGGGGCCAACACTGAAGCTTTCTTT
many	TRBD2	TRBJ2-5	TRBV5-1	CASHPGSSGGRETQYF	TGCGCCAGCCACCCTGGGAGTAGCGGGGGTCGTGAGACCCAGTACTTC
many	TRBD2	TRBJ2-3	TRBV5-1	CASSLGGLAGGSPTDTQYF	TGCGCCAGCAGCTTGGGAGGGCTAGCGGGGGGCTCCCCCACAGATACGCAGTATTTT
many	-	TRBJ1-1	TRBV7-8	CASSPEEVAAFF	TGTGCCAGCAGCCCTGAGGAGGTGGCGGCTTTCTTT
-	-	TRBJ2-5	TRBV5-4	CASSTGLEETQYF	TGTGCCAGCAGCACCGGGTTGGAAGAGACCCAGTACTTC
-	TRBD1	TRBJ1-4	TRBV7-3	CASSQDRAAATNEKLFF	TGTGCCAGCAGTCAGGACAGGGCCGCCGCAACTAATGAAAAACTGTTTTTT
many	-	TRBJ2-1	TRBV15	CATSRDTYNEQFF	TGTGCCACCAGCAGAGACACGTACAATGAGCAGTTCTTC
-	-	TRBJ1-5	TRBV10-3	CAISESRNEAQPQHF	TGTGCCATCAGTGAGTCTAGGAATGAGGCTCAGCCCCAGCATTTT
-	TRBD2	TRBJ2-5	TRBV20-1	CSARDGGGQETQYF	TGCAGTGCTAGAGATGGGGGGGGCCAAGAGACCCAGTACTTC